A single T cell receptor (beta chain) is shown here with its context. The target antigen is unknown. Both 60 Vbeta primers and 13 Jbeta primers went into the PCR. This table comes from immunoSEQ multiplex PCR, and its TCRdb copy is limited to in-frame clones, with some not included. The data hold some 190,000 clones, with roughly 87% observed a single time. Germline V lookup: CDR1 SGHTA, CDR2 FQGNSA. The CDR3 has 14 residues. V lost 5 bases and J lost 6; bases outside the gene matches: 5. This sample is drawn from a study of cytomegalovirus exposure and HLA in healthy donors. Findings of the study overall: Most sequenced TCRs were rare (though some public TCRs occurred in many donors).

Participants comprised healthy donors of bone marrow. This receptor was taken from a man in his forties in good health and CMV-seronegative. The specimen was PBMCs. This rearrangement joins TRBV7-2 to TRBJ2-1; 9 bases are a match to TRBD1. CDR3: CASSRDRASNEQFF. The CDR3 coding sequence is TGTGCCAGCAGCCGGGACAGGGCGAGCAATGAGCAGTTCTTC.